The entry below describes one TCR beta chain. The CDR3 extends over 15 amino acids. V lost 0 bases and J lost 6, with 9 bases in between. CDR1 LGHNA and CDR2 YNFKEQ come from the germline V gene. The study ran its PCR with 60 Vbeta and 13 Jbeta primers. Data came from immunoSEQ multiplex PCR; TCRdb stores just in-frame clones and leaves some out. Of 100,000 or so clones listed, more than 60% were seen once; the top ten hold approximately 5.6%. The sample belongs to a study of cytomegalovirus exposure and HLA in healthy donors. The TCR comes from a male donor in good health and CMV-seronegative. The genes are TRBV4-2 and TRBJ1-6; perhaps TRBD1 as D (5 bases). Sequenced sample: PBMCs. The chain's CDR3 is CASSQDRATNSPLHF. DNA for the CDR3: TGTGCCAGCAGCCAAGACAGGGCGACTAATTCACCCCTCCACTTT.